The next 7 T cell receptor beta chains were all read from a single sample in a study of siplizumab effects on memory and regulatory T cells (dated by TCRdb to the late 2010s). Preparation of the library involved the immunoSEQ multiplex PCR assay. What TCRdb holds here is the immuneACCESS table cut down to in-frame rearrangements. Part of the clones is not present; checked against another copy, under half of the missing clones reflect an unresolved V gene, and the others are unexplained. The sample has about 70,000 clones on record, 88% of them singletons. Jointly, the top ten make up 1.5% to 2% of the sample. The sequencing sample was made of Tregs sorted from blood. These receptors all stem from a human donor in good health.

V gene TRBV7-2 combines with J gene TRBJ1-1, with unresolved D. Germline CDR1 reads SGHTA; CDR2 reads FQGNSA. This CDR3 spans 14 amino acids. Deletions cut 1 base from V and 5 bases from J, with 11 bases between. CDR3 residues: CASSLVDQGTEAFF. In DNA, the CDR3 is TGTGCCAGCAGCTTAGTGGACCAAGGGACTGAAGCTTTCTTT.

This chain links TRBV6-1 with TRBJ2-2, with D hard to call. Germline-derived CDR1 and CDR2 are MNHNS and SASEGT. The V end was cut by 7 bases, the J end by 4 bases, with 13 bases between. The CDR3 totals 14 residues. As DNA, the CDR3 is TGTGCCAGCACTCTAACCATACCCACCGGGGAGCTGTTTTTT. Translating gives CASTLTIPTGELFF.

The J gene is TRBJ2-3, the V gene TRBV27; 7 nucleotides agree with TRBD2. V shed 1 base and J 4 bases; nucleotides not matched to a gene: 5. This CDR3 comprises 15 residues. Per germline, CDR1 MNHEY and CDR2 SMNVEV (reference sequence). In DNA form, the CDR3 reads TGTGCCAGCAGTTTATGGGGGGGGAACCCAGATACGCAGTATTTT. Translating gives CASSLWGGNPDTQYF.

V usage is TRBV2 and J usage is TRBJ1-6; TRBD1 aligns across 7 bases. The CDR3 is 17 amino acids. Losses at the gene ends were 4 bases for V and 11 bases for J; bases not matched to a gene: 17. CDR1 is SNHLY, CDR2 FYNNEI, per germline. CDR3 sequence (DNA): TGTGCCAGCAGTGGTCACAGGGGAGGGTTAATTCTAACACCCCTCCACTTT. It codes for CASSGHRGGLILTPLHF.

The chain has TRBV6-1 and TRBJ2-3; D possibly corresponds to TRBD2 (5 bases). V was cut by 7 bases and J by 6 bases, with 8 bases left in between. Per germline, CDR1 MNHNS and CDR2 SASEGT. The CDR3 is 11 residues long. The CDR3 nucleotides are TGTGCCAGCATTCGGGGTGATACGCAGTATTTT. It is translated as CASIRGDTQYF.

This clone was seen once. The CDR3 protein is CASSLGPAGGPSGELFF. The CDR3 coding sequence is TGTGCCAGCAGCTTAGGTCCCGCGGGAGGGCCGTCGGGGGAGCTGTTTTTT. The V gene is TRBV11-2, the J gene TRBJ2-2; 9 bases are a match to TRBD2. CDR3 length: 17 amino acids. From germline, CDR1 is SGHAT and CDR2 FQNNGV. After removal of 1 base from V and 8 bases from J, the junction contained 11 bases not matched to a gene.

Points on this clone: Other nucleotide sequences in the sample specify the same CDR3. The V and J genes are TRBV27 and TRBJ2-2; the D gene could be TRBD1 or TRBD2 (6 bases each). Germline V CDR1 and CDR2: MNHEY, SMNVEV (reference sequence). Trimming took 6 bases from V and 9 from J, leaving 14 bases between them. The CDR3 contains 13 residues. In DNA, the CDR3 is TGTGCCAGCAGCTTAAGGGGGGCCCGGGAGCTGTTTTTT. Protein: CASSLRGARELFF.